This T cell receptor beta chain appears in the sequencing data of a study of T cell responses to AZD1222 COVID-19 vaccine. V lost 6 bases and J lost 4, with 15 bases in between. The CDR3 contains 14 residues. Germline lookup yields CDR1 MNHEY and CDR2 SMNVEV (reference sequence). Sequencing was performed with immunoSEQ multiplex PCR; in TCRdb, only in-frame clones are kept and a portion is missing. Seen here are roughly 120,000 clones, 75% to 95% observed once, and the top ten hold under 4.5%. Regarding the study as a whole: Donors skewed white British and female; clonal diversity was possibly underestimated. No repertoire was sampled before or during the peak T cell response, only after it.

Note on this clone: Its antigen is as yet unknown.

The clonotype comes from an adult who received the MenACWY meningococcal vaccine as a control. Sequencing was performed on peripheral blood, taken 28 days after the second dose of the MenACWY control vaccine. The chain is built from TRBV27 and TRBJ1-1; D unresolved. The CDR3 DNA follows: TGTGCCAGCAGCCTCTATCTTTCGGGCACTGAAGCTTTCTTT. Translating it yields CASSLYLSGTEAFF.